This section outlines one T cell receptor (beta chain) sequence together with its context. The antigen is not known. This record comes from a study of T cell responses to AZD1222 COVID-19 vaccine. The CDR3 extends over 13 amino acids. V was shortened by 3 bases and J by 12 bases, with 12 bases between the two germline ends. Germline loops: CDR1 LNHDA, CDR2 SQIVND (reference sequence). Method: immunoSEQ multiplex PCR; TCRdb's copy keeps in-frame clones and lacks some. The sample includes roughly 100,000 clones, 86% of them seen just once. Study-level findings and limits: A mostly white British donor set with more females was recruited, and clonal diversity was possibly underestimated. With dominance at 160-218 and 743-854, vaccine-associated CD4 TCRs spanned spike. After two AZD1222 doses, spike-specific TCR breadth and depth rose versus day 0. As reported, nearly half of all spike-specific TCRs target variant regions that are unmutated.

This TCR was recovered from an adult in good health. This chain joins TRBV19 and TRBJ1-6; no firm D call. This specimen was peripheral blood, taken on day 0 of AZD1222 vaccination. The DNA of the CDR3 is TGTGCCAGTAGTATCGGGGAAATCGGACCCCTCCACTTT. It codes for CASSIGEIGPLHF. Drawing the rest from reference TRBV19 and TRBJ1-6, the complete variable domain is DGGITQSPKYLFRKEGQNVTLSCEQNLNHDAMYWYRQDPGQGLRLIYYSQIVNDFQKGDIAEGYSVSREKKESFPLTVTSAQKNPTAFYLCASSIGEIGPLHFGNGTRLTVT.